There are many counts of the clone carrying this TCR beta chain. Its antigen remains unknown. These data originate in a study of beta chain features in type 1 diabetes. The study's findings and limits: Within each of all four CD4+ subsets, Type 1 diabetes patients had TCRB CDR3s that were moderately but significantly shorter.

Isolated RNA was reverse transcribed in full, so expressed TCRB transcripts were sequenced. Here immunoSEQ multiplex PCR was the method, and the copy in TCRdb shows in-frame clones only, minus some. The data show a few hundred thousand clones, 9.6% seen once. The sequence was obtained from a woman aged 18-35 years in good health. The material sequenced was naive CD4+ T cells from blood.

CDR3 coding DNA: TGCGCCAGCAGCCGGGGACAGACAGATACGCAGTATTTT. Protein sequence: CASSRGQTDTQYF. The chain joins TRBV4-1 to TRBJ2-3; 7 nucleotides match TRBD1. Germline assignment: CDR1 MGHRA and CDR2 YSYEKL. The CDR3 runs to 13 residues. Germline trimming cut 4 bases from V and 3 bases from J; bases unmatched to any gene: 1.